The 8 T cell receptor beta chains below come from one sample, sequenced in a study of Ad26.COV2.S vaccination and SARS-CoV-2 variants. The treatment denotes: around 19 received Ad26.COV2.S at low or high dose, single or two shots; 5 received placebo; per-sample allocation not given. Specimen acquisition occurred on day 63 following the initial vaccine or placebo injection. The data were produced by immunoSEQ multiplex PCR, yet TCRdb's version contains in-frame clones alone and is incomplete. The table has about 380,000 clones, under 90% seen once. This sample comprised peripheral blood, obtained in a trial of Ad26.COV2.S vaccine versus placebo. The receptors shown here come from a person aged 18-65 years who received the Ad26.COV2.S COVID-19 vaccine or a placebo.

The sample holds a few counts of this clone. The rearrangement links TRBV11-2 to TRBJ1-6; tentative D call: TRBD1 (5 bases). The V gene lost 5 bases and the J gene lost 7 bases, with 18 bases spanning the gap. Germline CDR1 is SGHAT and CDR2 is FQNNGV. The CDR3 sequence is 16 residues long. The CDR3 DNA follows: TGTGCCAGCAGCCCCCATGGGGGGGTAATCAATTCACCCCTCCACTTT. It specifies CASSPHGGVINSPLHF.

The chain couples TRBV5-1 to TRBJ1-2; TRBD1 matches at 7 bases. Germline V CDR1 and CDR2: SGHRS, YFSETQ. The CDR3 is 17 residues long. V lost 0 bases, J lost 2 bases, and 10 bases stayed unmatched. CDR3 sequence reads: CASSLAQGINLNYGYTF. CDR3 sequence (DNA): TGCGCCAGCAGCTTGGCACAGGGGATAAATCTCAACTATGGCTACACCTTC.

The chain carries TRBV28 and TRBJ1-2; 9 nucleotides align to TRBD1. CDR1 is MDHEN, CDR2 SYDVKM, per germline. The CDR3 has 17 residues. V dropped 6 bases and J dropped 2; count of bases not matched to a gene: 13. Here the CDR3 reads CASSLPGQGHRNYGYTF. CDR3 nucleotide sequence: TGTGCCAGCAGCCTCCCGGGACAGGGACATAGGAACTATGGCTACACCTTC.

The DNA for the CDR3 is TGTGCCAGCAGTCCCGTGGCCCCTCTCGTTTTGTTCTTC. Its protein product is CASSPVAPLVLFF. V is TRBV6-6 and J is TRBJ2-1; no clear D. V lost 5 bases and J lost 15, with 20 bases in between. The CDR3 is 13 amino acids. Germline CDR1 is MNHNY and CDR2 is SVGAGI (reference sequence).

The chain uses TRBV2 and TRBJ1-2; 9 bases fit TRBD1. Germline CDR1 is SNHLY and CDR2 is FYNNEI. With V trimmed by 5 bases and J by 4 bases, 8 bases remained unmatched. The CDR3 loop spans 15 amino acids. The CDR3, as DNA: TGTGCCAGCAGTCCTACAGGGGGCGTTGGCTATGGCTACACCTTC. Its translation: CASSPTGGVGYGYTF.

As to this clone: Other DNA sequences in the same sample also yield this CDR3. The genes are TRBV6-2 or TRBV6-3 and TRBJ1-2; D possibly corresponds to TRBD1 (5 bases). The CDR3 runs to 12 residues. Germline-derived CDR1 and CDR2 are MNHEY and SVGEGT. The V gene lost 5 bases and the J gene lost 3 bases, with 7 bases spanning the gap. The chain's CDR3 is CASSRRDYGYTF. CDR3 in DNA: TGTGCCAGCAGTCGCAGGGACTATGGCTACACCTTC.

The rearrangement links TRBV25-1 to TRBJ1-1, with D unresolved. The length of the CDR3 is 10 residues. V was pared by 11 bases and J by 4 bases, with 8 bases between. Germline loops: CDR1 MGHDK, CDR2 SYGVNS. The CDR3: CAAGGTEAFF. CDR3 nucleotide sequence: TGTGCCGCGGGTGGCACTGAAGCTTTCTTT.

In its sample, this clone was seen a few times. The chain recombines TRBV4-3 with TRBJ2-1, with D maybe TRBD2 (6 bases). Trimming took off 3 bases at V and 9 bases at J, with 12 bases between the two ends. The CDR3 has 13 residues. Germline V gene lookup returns CDR1 LGHNA and CDR2 YSLEER. CDR3 nucleotides: TGCGCCAGCAGCCATAGGGGAGGTGTTGAGCAGTTCTTC. Amino acids: CASSHRGGVEQFF.